This entry lists 2 T cell receptor beta chains sequenced from one sample in a study of CD8+ T cells in alopecia areata. The treatment denotes: oral pan-JAK inhibitor, 5-10 mg twice daily. In each case, RNA was isolated and then reverse transcribed into cDNA as the sequencing template. Repertoires were generated with immunoSEQ multiplex PCR, while TCRdb's copy carries only in-frame clones and drops some. The table lists 95,000 to 100,000 clones, approximately 63% of them singletons, with approximately 16% in the top ten. The specimen was CD8+ T cells sorted from blood, collected between weeks 55 and 65, from a patient treated with tofacitinib. Receptor source: a human donor with alopecia areata.

The chain joins TRBV7-9 to TRBJ2-7, with 7 bases identical to TRBD1. The CDR3 runs to 14 residues. V gave up 0 bases and J gave up 4 bases; unmatched junction bases: 3. Germline values: CDR1 SEHNR, CDR2 FQNEAQ (reference sequence). The CDR3 DNA reads TGTGCCAGCAGCTTAGCCGACAGGGCGTACGAGCAGTACTTC. Its protein product is CASSLADRAYEQYF.

The gene calls are TRBV4-2 and TRBJ1-1; D ambiguous. The V and J ends lost 1 base and 3 bases respectively, with 18 bases between them. This CDR3 spans 17 amino acids. The germline V gene has CDR1 LGHNA and CDR2 YNFKEQ. The CDR3 DNA reads TGTGCCAGCAGCCAAGGGGCGGTGGGCCAGTGGGACACTGAAGCTTTCTTT. This sequence encodes CASSQGAVGQWDTEAFF.